The 31 T cell receptor beta chains presented below share a single source sample, sequenced in a study of OX40 agonist ivuxolimab in advanced cancers. The data were produced by immunoSEQ multiplex PCR, yet TCRdb's version contains in-frame clones alone and is incomplete. The repertoire holds around 74,000 clones, with 70% to 90% as singletons. Source: CD4+ or CD8+ T cells sorted from blood, taken in a trial of the OX40 agonist ivuxolimab. All receptors come from an adult with an advanced solid tumor such as melanoma, head and neck, liver or kidney cancer.

This sequence joins TRBV10-3 and TRBJ2-2; the match to TRBD2 covers 10 bases. Germline values: CDR1 ENHRY, CDR2 SYGVKD. This CDR3 spans 15 amino acids. Trimming cost V 6 bases and J 4 bases; bases outside gene matches: 5. CDR3 loop: CAISGIAGGTGELFF. CDR3 nucleotides: TGTGCCATCAGCGGTATAGCGGGAGGCACCGGGGAGCTGTTTTTT.

Concerning this clone itself: Within the sample, other DNA sequences also encode this same CDR3. This CDR3 reads CASGTSSYEQYF. The CDR3 DNA reads as TGTGCCAGCGGCACGAGCTCCTACGAGCAGTACTTC. This chain uses TRBV6-5 with TRBJ2-7, with D uncertain. The length of the CDR3 is 12 residues. V was pared by 8 bases and J by 0 bases, with 8 bases between. Germline V gene data show CDR1 as MNHEY and CDR2 as SVGAGI.

The V call is TRBV7-8, the J call TRBJ1-3; tentative D call: TRBD1 (6 bases). This CDR3 is built from 17 residues. Trimming pared 5 bases from V and 0 bases from J, leaving 17 bases between. CDR1 is SGHVS, CDR2 FQNEAQ, per germline. This chain's CDR3 is CASSPYRVPPSGNTIYF. CDR3 in DNA: TGTGCCAGCAGCCCGTACAGGGTGCCACCCTCTGGAAACACCATATATTTT.

The genes are TRBV5-6 and TRBJ2-3; TRBD1 agrees at 9 bases. The germline V gene encodes CDR1 SGHDT and CDR2 YYEEEE. The J segment lost 2 bases and the V segment lost 4 bases, leaving 5 bases of the junction unmatched. The CDR3 runs 15 residues. DNA of the CDR3: TGTGCCAGCAGCCCCCGGGACAGGGCCACAGATACGCAGTATTTT. Its protein product is CASSPRDRATDTQYF.

V and J are TRBV2 and TRBJ2-5, with D unresolved. Germline V gene sequence: CDR1 SNHLY, CDR2 FYNNEI. This CDR3 contains 13 residues. V was trimmed by 5 bases and J by 5 bases, leaving 12 bases between them. The CDR3 sequence is CASSSPNKETQYF. The CDR3 nucleotides read TGTGCCAGCAGTTCTCCCAATAAGGAGACCCAGTACTTC.

This clone was counted once. This chain links TRBV10-3 with TRBJ1-2; perhaps TRBD1 as D (6 bases). Trimming stripped 3 bases from V and 3 bases from J, with 14 bases between. The CDR3 totals 15 residues. CDR1 ENHRY and CDR2 SYGVKD come from the germline V gene. CDR3 protein: CAISEGIGGDYGYTF. CDR3 sequence (DNA): TGTGCCATCAGTGAAGGCATAGGGGGAGACTATGGCTACACCTTC.

This sequence joins TRBV10-3 and TRBJ1-4, with TRBD1 as a possible D gene (5 bases). Germline-derived CDR1 and CDR2 are ENHRY and SYGVKD. This CDR3 has 15 amino acids. Trimming removed 0 bases from V and 7 bases from J, with 12 bases in between. This chain's CDR3 is CAISESGGASEKLFF. The CDR3 DNA follows: TGTGCCATCAGTGAGTCCGGGGGTGCTAGTGAAAAACTGTTTTTT.

This rearrangement joins TRBV7-8 to TRBJ1-5; TRBD1 might be the D (5 bases). V lost 5 bases, J lost 3 bases, and 17 bases lay in between. The CDR3 loop spans 16 amino acids. From germline, CDR1 is SGHVS and CDR2 FQNEAQ. The CDR3 DNA reads as TGTGCCAGCAGCCCGCGGGGCGAACTACTCAATCAGCCCCAGCATTTT. It translates to CASSPRGELLNQPQHF.

This chain links TRBV10-3 with TRBJ2-7; TRBD2 aligns across 11 bases. CDR3 length: 16 amino acids. Germline CDR1 ENHRY, CDR2 SYGVKD. J was trimmed by 4 bases and V by 4 bases; bases with no gene match: 9. The CDR3 reads CAISGGRLAGLYEQYF. The CDR3 DNA is TGTGCCATCAGTGGGGGTCGACTAGCGGGGCTGTACGAGCAGTACTTC.

This chain links TRBV6-5 with TRBJ1-2; 7 nucleotides match TRBD1. CDR1 is MNHEY, CDR2 SVGAGI, per germline. This CDR3 has 16 amino acids. With V trimmed by 0 bases and J by 3 bases, 7 bases remained unmatched. The CDR3 protein is CASSYSTGTADYGYTF. DNA of the CDR3: TGTGCCAGCAGTTACTCGACCGGGACAGCCGACTATGGCTACACCTTC.

J is TRBJ1-2 and V is TRBV6-5; TRBD1 matches 7 bases. The V segment lost 6 bases and the J segment 2 bases; nucleotides outside the gene matches: 6. The CDR3 has 14 amino acids. Germline assignment: CDR1 MNHEY and CDR2 SVGAGI. CDR3 nucleotides: TGTGCCAGCAGCCCGGGACAGCTAAACTATGGCTACACCTTC. Translated, it gives CASSPGQLNYGYTF.

This clone was picked up one time. The chain links TRBV7-2 to TRBJ1-3; 8 bases line up with TRBD1. The trim removed 5 bases at V and 0 bases at J, leaving 3 bases unmatched. CDR3 size: 15 residues. CDR1 and CDR2 (germline): SGHTA, FQGNSA. The CDR3 region is CASSLGTGSGNTIYF. CDR3 DNA: TGTGCCAGCAGCCTGGGGACAGGCTCTGGAAACACCATATATTTT.

As DNA, the CDR3 is TGTGCCAGCAGCCCCTGGGGGCTTCAGCCCCAGCATTTT. Translated: CASSPWGLQPQHF. V and J are TRBV27 and TRBJ1-5, with a possible D match to TRBD1 (6 bases). V dropped 6 bases and J dropped 6 bases, with 12 bases sitting between them. CDR3 length equals 13 residues. In germline, CDR1 is MNHEY, CDR2 SMNVEV (reference sequence).

This chain joins TRBV19 and TRBJ1-1; D possibly corresponds to TRBD1 (6 bases). The CDR3 runs to 12 residues. V was trimmed by 5 bases and J by 9 bases, leaving 13 bases between them. CDR1 is LNHDA and CDR2 is SQIVND in the germline V gene (reference sequence). CDR3 DNA: TGTGCCAGTAGTCTGCTCAGGGACAAAGCTTTCTTT. The encoded protein is CASSLLRDKAFF.

The chain recombines TRBV12-2 with TRBJ2-3; the table's TRBD2 call for D was not verified on the DNA. TRBV12-2 is given as a pseudogene. This CDR3 contains 18 residues. CDR3 DNA: TGTGCAAGTCGCTGCTGTATTAGCGGGAGGATTAGCACAGATACGCAGTATTTT. It is translated as CASRCCISGRISTDTQYF.

The chain employs TRBV2 and TRBJ2-3; tentatively, D is TRBD1 or TRBD2 (5 bases each). The CDR3 loop spans 16 amino acids. Trimming stripped 1 base from V and 0 bases from J, with 11 bases between. CDR1 is SNHLY and CDR2 is FYNNEI in the germline V gene. In nucleotides, the CDR3 is TGTGCCAGCAGTGAAGAGAGGGGACGGAGCACAGATACGCAGTATTTT. Protein sequence: CASSEERGRSTDTQYF.

This clone showed up just a few times. The CDR3: CASSPRGQGANYGYTF. The CDR3 coding sequence is TGCGCCAGCAGCCCCAGGGGGCAGGGAGCTAACTATGGCTACACCTTC. The rearrangement links TRBV4-3 to TRBJ1-2; 8 nucleotides align to TRBD1. The CDR3 totals 16 residues. J lost 0 bases, V lost 4 bases, and 7 bases had no gene match. The germline V gene encodes CDR1 LGHNA and CDR2 YSLEER.

The chain carries TRBV7-2 and TRBJ1-2; D gene uncertain. The CDR3 runs 13 residues. The germline gives CDR1 SGHTA, CDR2 FQGNSA. Trimming pared 1 base from V and 3 bases from J, leaving 6 bases between. The CDR3 DNA follows: TGTGCCAGCAGCTTAGGCAGAGACTATGGCTACACCTTC. Translating gives CASSLGRDYGYTF.

The chain joins TRBV10-3 to TRBJ2-6; 14 bases align to TRBD2. V shed 11 bases and J 3 bases; nucleotides not matched to a gene: 6. There are 16 residues in the CDR3. Per germline, CDR1 ENHRY and CDR2 SYGVKD. CDR3 coding DNA: TGTGCCGGCGGGACTAGCGGGAGCGGTGGGGCCAACGTCCTGACTTTC. Its translation: CAGGTSGSGGANVLTF.

The chain employs TRBV30 and TRBJ1-2; D is unclear. The CDR3 loop spans 13 amino acids. Germline values: CDR1 GTSNPN, CDR2 SVGIG (reference sequence). The ends were cut back, 1 base at V and 0 bases at J, with 6 bases in the middle. DNA of the CDR3: TGTGCCTGGAGTGCGGATACTAACTATGGCTACACCTTC. It specifies CAWSADTNYGYTF.

The chain uses TRBV19 and TRBJ2-2; 9 bases are shared with TRBD2. After removal of 0 bases from V and 5 bases from J, the junction contained 7 bases not matched to a gene. Germline V gene data show CDR1 as LNHDA and CDR2 as SQIVND (reference sequence). The CDR3 sequence is 17 residues long. The DNA for the CDR3 is TGTGCCAGTAGTATAGATCGTCTAGCGGGATGGACCGGGGAGCTGTTTTTT. As protein: CASSIDRLAGWTGELFF.

The chain is built from TRBV11-3 and TRBJ2-1; D not certain. In germline, CDR1 is SGHNT, CDR2 YENEEA. The CDR3 contains 12 residues. V lost 3 bases to trimming and J lost 5 bases, with 5 bases between them. The CDR3 nucleotides read TGTGCCAGCAGCTTTTTAAACAATGAGCAGTTCTTC. This encodes CASSFLNNEQFF.

The chain uses TRBV28 and TRBJ1-1, with D hard to call. V lost 6 bases, J lost 5 bases, and 19 bases lay in between. The CDR3 has 15 amino acids. CDR1 is MDHEN and CDR2 is SYDVKM in the germline V gene. The CDR3 protein is CASSPSGGWDTEAFF. Written as DNA, the CDR3 is TGTGCCAGCAGCCCTTCCGGCGGGTGGGATACTGAAGCTTTCTTT.

The V gene is TRBV7-8, the J gene TRBJ2-3; 16 positions match TRBD2. The V segment lost 0 bases and the J segment 10 bases; nucleotides outside the gene matches: 4. Germline V gives CDR1 SGHVS, CDR2 FQNEAQ. This CDR3 has 16 amino acids. In DNA form, the CDR3 reads TGTGCCAGCAGCTTAGCGGGACTAGCGGGGGGGGGTCCGCAGTATTTT. Translation gives CASSLAGLAGGGPQYF.

This chain links TRBV6-1 with TRBJ1-5; no definite D call. Germline V CDR1 and CDR2: MNHNS, SASEGT. The V gene lost 2 bases and the J gene lost 4 bases, with 12 bases spanning the gap. The CDR3 is 15 amino acids. CDR3: CASSEIQKTNQPQHF. The CDR3, as DNA: TGTGCCAGCAGTGAAATCCAGAAGACTAATCAGCCCCAGCATTTT.

The chain links TRBV27 to TRBJ2-7, with D perhaps assigned TRBD1 or TRBD2 (6 bases each). The CDR3 has 14 residues. CDR1 MNHEY and CDR2 SMNVEV come from the germline V gene (reference sequence). V lost 2 bases and J lost 2, with 10 bases in between. Here the CDR3 reads CASSLGGPPYEQYF. The CDR3 region has the DNA TGTGCCAGCAGTTTAGGGGGGCCTCCCTACGAGCAGTACTTC.

The V and J genes are TRBV9 and TRBJ1-5; perhaps TRBD1 as D (5 bases). Trimming took 0 bases from V and 1 from J, leaving 8 bases between them. Germline V gene sequence: CDR1 SGDLS, CDR2 YYNGEE. CDR3 size: 15 residues. The CDR3 DNA follows: TGTGCCAGCAGCGTAGACGGGGGGAGCAATCAGCCCCAGCATTTT. It specifies CASSVDGGSNQPQHF.

The rearrangement joins TRBV6-5 to TRBJ2-1, with unresolved D. CDR1 is MNHEY, CDR2 SVGAGI, per germline. This CDR3 is 12 amino acids long. Between the trimmed V and J ends, which lost 0 bases and 6 bases, there was a span of 3 bases. The CDR3: CASSYSRNEQFF. CDR3 in DNA: TGTGCCAGCAGTTACTCGCGCAATGAGCAGTTCTTC.

This clone turned up a few times. This chain uses TRBV10-3 with TRBJ2-1; D may be TRBD1 or TRBD2 (5 bases each). V was pared by 4 bases and J by 9 bases, with 19 bases between. CDR3 length: 15 residues. Per germline, CDR1 ENHRY and CDR2 SYGVKD. DNA for the CDR3: TGTGCCATCAGTGGGAAAGAGGGAATGGGGACTGAGCAGTTCTTC. Encoded protein: CAISGKEGMGTEQFF.

The chain uses TRBV9 and TRBJ2-5; 8 nucleotides line up with TRBD1. This CDR3 comprises 15 residues. The V gene's germline CDR1 is SGDLS and CDR2 YYNGEE. Trimming took 4 bases from V and 4 from J; bases not matched to a gene: 9. CDR3 sequence: CASSPGGASVETQYF. The CDR3 DNA follows: TGTGCCAGCAGCCCAGGGGGCGCCTCGGTAGAGACCCAGTACTTC.

The CDR3, as DNA: TGTGCCAGCAGTGAGCGCGGGGGGGCCAGGGATGAGCAGTTCTTC. Translated, it gives CASSERGGARDEQFF. The genes are TRBV2 and TRBJ2-1, with 9 bases that match TRBD2. Germline CDR1 is SNHLY and CDR2 is FYNNEI. The CDR3 totals 15 residues. V was clipped by 3 bases and J by 8 bases; unmatched bases: 8.